Below, 9 T cell receptor beta chains from the same sample are listed, as sequenced in a study of metastatic and nonmetastatic thyroid tumors. Thyroid surgery was performed in patients who had received no treatment beforehand. Through MiXCR, TCRdb re-clonotyped the PCR reads. The data show 30,000 to 45,000 clones, 20% to 25% seen once. Sequencing was done on a sample of blood. These receptors came from a female donor with papillary thyroid cancer or a benign thyroid nodule (not recorded which). Some clones in this sample may be carry-over from other donors' samples.

Judged by abundance, this clone is medium-sized. The CDR3 here is CASSASGTYYGYTF. The CDR3 DNA reads TGTGCCAGCAGTGCCTCCGGGACATACTATGGCTACACCTTC. This chain connects TRBV6-1 to TRBJ1-2; D is possibly TRBD1 (6 bases). V was clipped by 4 bases and J by 3 bases, with 12 bases between them. The length of the CDR3 is 14 residues. Germline CDR1 and CDR2: MNHNS and SASEGT.

This clone was seen repeatedly, ten times or more. The CDR3 DNA reads TGTGCCAGCAGCTTATACGGGGGCTCCTACAATGAGCAGTTCTTC. It codes for CASSLYGGSYNEQFF. The J gene is TRBJ2-1, the V gene TRBV11-1; D possibly corresponds to TRBD2 (6 bases). Germline V gene lookup returns CDR1 SGHAT and CDR2 FQDESV (reference sequence). This CDR3 comprises 15 residues. V lost 2 bases and J 0 bases, leaving 8 bases between the germline ends.

Comments on this clone: Sequence at one end of the junction differs from germline and may be a read error. V gene TRBV28 combines with J gene TRBJ1-1; TRBD1 agrees at 8 bases. Germline CDR1 reads MDHEN; CDR2 reads SYDVKM. CDR3 length: 14 residues. The CDR3 is CASSQNRGSTEALF. Here the CDR3 DNA reads TGTGCCAGCAGTCAAAACAGGGGGTCCACTGAAGCTTTATTT.

The sample holds many counts of this clone. The chain joins TRBV27 to TRBJ1-2; D not resolved. CDR1 MNHEY and CDR2 SMNVEV come from the germline V gene (reference sequence). CDR3 size: 13 residues. Trimming left V 4 bases short and J 4 bases short, with 10 bases between. CDR3 amino acids: CASSWKVGYGYTF. In DNA form, the CDR3 reads TGTGCCAGCAGTTGGAAAGTCGGCTATGGCTACACCTTC.

This clone showed up many times. The V and J genes are TRBV3-1 and TRBJ2-5, with a weak D call TRBD1 (5 bases). The CDR3 consists of 15 residues. With 0 bases removed from V and 5 bases from J, the gap between germline ends came to 13 bases. CDR1 is LGHDT, CDR2 YNNKEL, per germline (reference sequence). CDR3 region: CASSQEDRAGETQYF. CDR3 sequence (DNA): TGTGCCAGCAGCCAAGAAGACAGAGCCGGGGAGACCCAGTACTTC.

The CDR3 region has the DNA TGTGCCAGCAGTTTAGGGGGACTTAGCTATGGCTACACCTTC. Residues: CASSLGGLSYGYTF. The chain has TRBV28 and TRBJ1-2; D possibly corresponds to TRBD1 (5 bases). The CDR3 covers 14 residues. CDR1 and CDR2 (germline): MDHEN, SYDVKM. V was pared by 2 bases and J by 4 bases, with 11 bases between.

This clone ranks as medium-sized. This chain links TRBV19 with TRBJ2-2, with D possibly matching TRBD2 (5 bases). CDR1 is LNHDA, CDR2 SQIVND, per germline (reference sequence). V was pared by 3 bases and J by 0 bases, with 5 bases between. This CDR3 comprises 14 residues. CDR3 amino acids: CASSIGTNTGELFF. In DNA, the CDR3 is TGTGCCAGTAGTATCGGGACGAACACCGGGGAGCTGTTTTTT.

At least ten counts were recorded for this clone. This chain links TRBV19 with TRBJ1-1, with a weak D call TRBD1 (6 bases). CDR3 length: 14 amino acids. The ends were cut back, 3 bases at V and 1 base at J, with 9 bases in the middle. The V gene's germline CDR1 is LNHDA and CDR2 SQIVND (reference sequence). The CDR3 is CASSIQGPNTEAFF. For the CDR3, the DNA is TGTGCCAGTAGTATTCAGGGGCCGAACACTGAAGCTTTCTTT.

This clone appeared many times. The chain has TRBV11-2 and TRBJ2-7; D unresolved. Trimming shortened V by 1 base and J by 6 bases, and 13 bases separated the two germline ends. The CDR3 has 14 residues. The germline V gene has CDR1 SGHAT and CDR2 FQNNGV. CDR3 amino acids: CASSLAPGMSEQYF. The CDR3 bases are TGTGCCAGCAGCTTAGCCCCAGGAATGAGCGAGCAGTACTTC.